A selection of T cell receptor beta chains follows, all from one sample in a study of technical replicates of blood from several donors. Data came from immunoSEQ multiplex PCR; TCRdb stores just in-frame clones and leaves some out. Of some 85,000 clones in the sample, roughly 93% are singletons; the top ten hold 0.3% to 0.45%. Source material: T cells isolated from PBMCs. The receptors derive from a human donor in good health. Each CDR3 is given with its conserved first and last residue. D genes are given only for firm matches. Clone size appears in some rows only: once, few, many, or a class for an expanded clone.

j_gene | d_gene | v_gene | abundance | CDR3nt | CDR3aa
TRBJ2-2 | TRBD1 | TRBV2 | . | TGTGCCAGCGTTAAAAGAACAGGGGGATATACCGGGGAGCTGTTTTTT | CASVKRTGGYTGELFF
TRBJ2-2 | . | TRBV2 | . | TGTGCCAGCAGAAAGTTTTCAGTGAACACCGGGGAGCTGTTTTTT | CASRKFSVNTGELFF
TRBJ2-3 | TRBD2 | TRBV9 | few | TGTGCCAGCAGCCTTGGGGCGGGAGCTAGCACAGATACGCAGTATTTT | CASSLGAGASTDTQYF
TRBJ1-2 | TRBD1 | TRBV19 | . | TGTGCCAGTATCCCGAGCTGGGGACAGGGGGTAGGTGGCTACACCTTC | CASIPSWGQGVGGYTF
TRBJ1-3 | . | TRBV28 | . | TGTGCCAGCAGTTTATTTCCGGCGGACACCATATATTTT | CASSLFPADTIYF
TRBJ1-4 | TRBD1 | TRBV6-5 | . | TGTGCCAGCAGCCCCGGACAGGGGGGAGAAAAACTGTTTTTT | CASSPGQGGEKLFF
TRBJ1-2 | . | TRBV6-5 | . | TGTGCCAGCAGTCCCGAGGGACTTCACTATGGCTACACCTTC | CASSPEGLHYGYTF
TRBJ1-2 | TRBD1 | TRBV29-1 | once | TGCAGCGTCGAAGGGGACAGGGGGTTTGCAAACTATGGCTACACCTTC | CSVEGDRGFANYGYTF
TRBJ2-5 | . | TRBV6-5 | . | TGTGCCAGCAGTTACTCAGCGGAGACCCAAGAGACCCAGTACTTC | CASSYSAETQETQYF
TRBJ2-3 | TRBD2 | TRBV28 | . | TGTGCCAGCATGGGGACGGCGGGAGCAGATACGCAGTATTTT | CASMGTAGADTQYF
TRBJ2-2 | . | TRBV19 | once | TGTGCCAGTACCTCTCAGGCGGCGGGCACCGGGGAGCTGTTTTTT | CASTSQAAGTGELFF
TRBJ2-5 | TRBD1 | TRBV7-2 | . | TGTGCCAGCAGCTCACGGACAGGGGGCGTCGAGACCCAGTACTTC | CASSSRTGGVETQYF
TRBJ2-3 | . | TRBV7-2 | . | TGTGCCAGCAGCTTAACCCAGGATTTCACAGATACGCAGTATTTT | CASSLTQDFTDTQYF
TRBJ2-2 | . | TRBV25-1 | . | TGTGCCAGCTTATCCGGGGAGCTGTTTTTT | CASLSGELFF
TRBJ2-3 | . | TRBV6-1 | . | TGTGCCAGCTCCCTGACAGATACGCAGTATTTT | CASSLTDTQYF
TRBJ1-1 | TRBD1 | TRBV6-5 | . | TGTGCCAGCACTCAGGGGGCTGAAGCTTTCTTT | CASTQGAEAFF
TRBJ2-7 | TRBD1 | TRBV28 | . | TGTGCCAGCCGCCCCCGACAGGGAGCCTACGAGCAGTACTTC | CASRPRQGAYEQYF
TRBJ1-2 | . | TRBV6-5 | few | TGTGCCAGCAGTTATCGGGCGGGTGGCTACACCTTC | CASSYRAGGYTF
TRBJ1-1 | . | TRBV6-6 | . | TGTGCCAGCAGTTACTGGGGCGGTGAAGCTTTCTTT | CASSYWGGEAFF
TRBJ2-3 | TRBD2 | TRBV5-1 | once | TGCGCCAGCAGCTTCTTGGGCGGGAGGGCCCAAACGCAGTATTTT | CASSFLGGRAQTQYF
TRBJ1-2 | TRBD1 | TRBV5-8 | . | TGTGCCAGCAGCCGTGGGACAGGAGGCGGCTACACCTTC | CASSRGTGGGYTF
TRBJ2-7 | . | TRBV5-1 | . | TGCGCCAGCAGCTTGTCTGGCGAGGCCTACGAGCAGTACTTC | CASSLSGEAYEQYF
TRBJ2-3 | . | TRBV6-1 | . | TGTGCCAGCAGTGAAGCCGCGGCGGGAATCACAGATACGCAGTATTTT | CASSEAAAGITDTQYF